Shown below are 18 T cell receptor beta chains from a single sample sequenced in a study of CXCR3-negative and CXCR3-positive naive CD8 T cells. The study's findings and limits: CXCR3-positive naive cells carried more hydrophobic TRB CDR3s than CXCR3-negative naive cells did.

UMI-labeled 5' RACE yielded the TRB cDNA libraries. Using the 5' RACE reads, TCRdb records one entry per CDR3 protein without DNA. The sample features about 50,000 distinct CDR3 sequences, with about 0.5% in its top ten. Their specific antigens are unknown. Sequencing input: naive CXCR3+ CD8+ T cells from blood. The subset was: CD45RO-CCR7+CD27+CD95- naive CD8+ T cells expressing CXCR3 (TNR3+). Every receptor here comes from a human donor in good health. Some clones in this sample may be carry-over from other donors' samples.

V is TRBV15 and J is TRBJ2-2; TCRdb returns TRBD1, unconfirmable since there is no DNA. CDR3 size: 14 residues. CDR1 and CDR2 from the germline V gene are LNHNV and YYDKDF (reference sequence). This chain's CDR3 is CATSSDREWRELFF.

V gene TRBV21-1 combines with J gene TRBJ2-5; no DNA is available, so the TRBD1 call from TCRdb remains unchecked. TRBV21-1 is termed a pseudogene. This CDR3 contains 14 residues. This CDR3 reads CASSNFRAKETQYF.

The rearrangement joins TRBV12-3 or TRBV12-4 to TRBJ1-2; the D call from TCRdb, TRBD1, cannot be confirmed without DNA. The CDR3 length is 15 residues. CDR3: CASSSAPTDYYGYTF.

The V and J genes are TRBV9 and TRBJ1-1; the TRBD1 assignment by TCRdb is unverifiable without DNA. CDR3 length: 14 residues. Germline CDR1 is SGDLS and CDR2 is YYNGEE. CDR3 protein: CASSPRDMNTEAFF.

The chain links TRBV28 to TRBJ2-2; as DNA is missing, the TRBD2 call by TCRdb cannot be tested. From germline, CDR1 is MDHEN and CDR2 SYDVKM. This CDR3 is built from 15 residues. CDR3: CASSFRRESSGELFF.

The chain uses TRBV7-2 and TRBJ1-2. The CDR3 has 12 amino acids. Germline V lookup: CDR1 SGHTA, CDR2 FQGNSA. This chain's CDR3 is CASSFGSDGYTF.

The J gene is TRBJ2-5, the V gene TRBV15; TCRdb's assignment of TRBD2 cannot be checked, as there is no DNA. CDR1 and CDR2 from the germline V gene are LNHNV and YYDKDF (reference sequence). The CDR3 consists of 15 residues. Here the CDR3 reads CATSGGLAVQETQYF.

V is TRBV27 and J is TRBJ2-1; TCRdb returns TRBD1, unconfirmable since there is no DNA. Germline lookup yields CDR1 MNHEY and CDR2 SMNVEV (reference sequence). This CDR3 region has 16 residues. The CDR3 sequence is CASSPSPGARSNEQFF.

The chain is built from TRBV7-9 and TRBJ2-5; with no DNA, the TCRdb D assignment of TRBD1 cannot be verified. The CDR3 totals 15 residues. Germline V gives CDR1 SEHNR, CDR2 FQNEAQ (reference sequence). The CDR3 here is CASSPDSGRGETQYF. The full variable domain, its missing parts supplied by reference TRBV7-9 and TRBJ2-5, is DTGVSQNPRHKITKRGQNVTFRCDPISEHNRLYWYRQTLGQGPEFLTYFQNEAQLEKSRLLSDRFSAERPKGSFSTLEIQRTEQGDSAMYLCASSPDSGRGETQYFGPGTRLLVL.

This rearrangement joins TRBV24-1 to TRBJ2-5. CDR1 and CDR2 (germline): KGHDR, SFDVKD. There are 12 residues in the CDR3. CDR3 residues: CATSETLETQYF.

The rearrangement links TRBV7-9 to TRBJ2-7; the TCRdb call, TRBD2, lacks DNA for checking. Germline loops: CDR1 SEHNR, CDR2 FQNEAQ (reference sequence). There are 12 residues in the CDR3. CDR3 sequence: CASSLRAEEQYF. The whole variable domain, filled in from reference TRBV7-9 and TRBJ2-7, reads DTGVSQNPRHKITKRGQNVTFRCDPISEHNRLYWYRQTLGQGPEFLTYFQNEAQLEKSRLLSDRFSAERPKGSFSTLEIQRTEQGDSAMYLCASSLRAEEQYFGPGTRLTVT.

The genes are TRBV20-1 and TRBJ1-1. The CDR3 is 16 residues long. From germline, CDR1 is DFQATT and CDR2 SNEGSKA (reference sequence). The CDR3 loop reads CSARDSGETMNTEAFF.

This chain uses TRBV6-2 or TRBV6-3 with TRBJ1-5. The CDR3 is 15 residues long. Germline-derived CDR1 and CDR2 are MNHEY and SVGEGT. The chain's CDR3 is CASSSGRNSNQPQHF.

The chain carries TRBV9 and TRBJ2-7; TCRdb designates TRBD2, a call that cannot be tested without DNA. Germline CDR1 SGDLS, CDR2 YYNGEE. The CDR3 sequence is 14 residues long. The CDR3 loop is CASSVEPSIYEQYF. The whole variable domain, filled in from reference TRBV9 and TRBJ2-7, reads DSGVTQTPKHLITATGQRVTLRCSPRSGDLSVYWYQQSLDQGLQFLIQYYNGEERAKGNILERFSAQQFPDLHSELNLSSLELGDSALYFCASSVEPSIYEQYFGPGTRLTVT.

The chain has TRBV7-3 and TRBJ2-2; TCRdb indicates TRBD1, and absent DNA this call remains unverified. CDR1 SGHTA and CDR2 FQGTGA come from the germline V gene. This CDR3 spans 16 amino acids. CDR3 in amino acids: CASSAWDSLNTGELFF.

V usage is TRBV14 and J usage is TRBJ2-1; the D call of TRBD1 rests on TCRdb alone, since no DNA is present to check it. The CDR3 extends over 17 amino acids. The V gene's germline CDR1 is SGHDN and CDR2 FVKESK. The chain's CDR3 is CASSPMILGTTDNEQFF.

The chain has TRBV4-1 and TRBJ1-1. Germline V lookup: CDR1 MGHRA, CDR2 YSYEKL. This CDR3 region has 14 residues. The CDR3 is CASSPPTGNPEAFF.

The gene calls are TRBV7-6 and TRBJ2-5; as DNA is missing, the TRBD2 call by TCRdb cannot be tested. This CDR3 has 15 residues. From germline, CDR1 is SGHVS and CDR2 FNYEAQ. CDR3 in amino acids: CASSREAGWQETQYF.